A selection of T cell receptor beta chains follows, all from one sample in a study of PD-1 blockade in classical Hodgkin lymphoma. Assay used: immunoSEQ multiplex PCR; TCRdb lists only in-frame clones, some missing. The repertoire holds 31,000 or so clones, with 85% as singletons. The sequenced sample was CD4+ T cells from blood, obtained at baseline. Receptors were obtained from a human donor with classical Hodgkin lymphoma. The CDR3 runs from the conserved cysteine through the conserved F or W. The order of the fields is J gene, V gene, clone size, D gene, CDR3 protein, CDR3 DNA. D genes are given only for firm matches. Not every row has a clone size; where given, it reads once, few, many or a size class.

TRBJ2-7 TRBV21-1 once NA CASSESSGNGYEQYF TGTGCCAGCAGCGAATCTAGCGGGAATGGTTACGAGCAGTACTTC
TRBJ2-2 TRBV18 NA NA CASSPTATGELFF TGTGCCAGCTCGCCTACAGCCACCGGGGAGCTGTTTTTT
TRBJ1-2 TRBV29-1 once NA CSVDSRGYTF TGCAGCGTTGACTCTAGGGGCTACACCTTC
TRBJ1-1 TRBV19 NA TRBD1 CASKFRGRLDTEAFF TGTGCCAGTAAGTTCAGGGGGCGTTTGGACACTGAAGCTTTCTTT
TRBJ1-2 TRBV6-5 NA NA CASSQIYNYGYTF TGTGCCAGCAGTCAGATATATAACTATGGCTACACCTTC
TRBJ2-7 TRBV11-2 NA NA CASSLDSAVYEQYF TGTGCCAGCAGCTTAGACAGCGCCGTGTACGAGCAGTACTTC
TRBJ1-4 TRBV6-6 NA NA CASSYSGDEKLFF TGTGCCAGCAGTTACTCTGGCGATGAAAAACTGTTTTTT
TRBJ1-4 TRBV28 NA NA CASSFKPRSEKLFF TGTGCCAGCAGTTTTAAACCGAGGAGTGAAAAACTGTTTTTT
TRBJ2-7 TRBV4-1 NA NA CASSQRDNYEQYF TGCGCCAGCAGCCAAAGGGACAACTACGAGCAGTACTTC
TRBJ2-7 TRBV7-2 NA TRBD1 CASSPGQGSSYEQYF TGTGCCAGCAGCCCGGGACAGGGCAGCTCCTACGAGCAGTACTTC
TRBJ1-5 TRBV11-2 NA NA CASSLGFNQPQHF TGTGCCAGCAGCTTAGGTTTCAATCAGCCCCAGCATTTT
TRBJ2-6 TRBV5-6 NA NA CASSFVGRSGANVLTF TGTGCCAGCAGCTTTGTGGGCAGGTCTGGGGCCAACGTCCTGACTTTC
TRBJ2-7 TRBV6-4 NA NA CASSPDRNSYEQYF TGTGCCAGCAGTCCCGACAGGAATTCCTACGAGCAGTACTTC
TRBJ1-1 TRBV28 NA NA CASVPGNTEAFF TGTGCCAGTGTCCCCGGGAACACTGAAGCTTTCTTT
TRBJ1-1 TRBV6-1 NA TRBD1 CASRLRDRRTEAFF TGTGCCAGCAGGCTTCGGGACAGGAGAACTGAAGCTTTCTTT
TRBJ1-5 TRBV19 NA NA CASSIFVVRERIQPQHF TGTGCCAGTAGTATCTTCGTTGTGAGGGAGAGGATTCAGCCCCAGCATTTT
TRBJ2-1 TRBV5-4 NA NA CASSLEGTRGNEQFF TGTGCCAGCAGCTTGGAGGGGACACGCGGCAATGAGCAGTTCTTC
TRBJ2-1 TRBV29-1 NA TRBD2 CSVDRLAGVQNEQFF TGCAGCGTTGATCGACTAGCGGGAGTACAGAATGAGCAGTTCTTC
TRBJ1-1 TRBV29-1 NA NA CSAEGIGTEAFF TGCAGCGCCGAGGGGATCGGAACTGAAGCTTTCTTT
TRBJ2-7 TRBV21-1 NA NA CASSKVISRCCRAPTYEQYF TGTGCCAGCAGCAAGGTTATTTCCCGTTGTTGCAGGGCACCGACCTACGAGCAGTACTTC
TRBJ2-2 TRBV28 NA NA CASLGGPGELFF TGTGCCAGCTTGGGGGGACCCGGGGAGCTGTTTTTT
TRBJ2-7 TRBV2 few NA CASTTGGYEQYF TGTGCCAGCACAACCGGAGGCTACGAGCAGTACTTC
TRBJ1-1 TRBV19 NA TRBD1 CASSGGQGAITAEAFF TGTGCCAGTAGTGGAGGACAGGGGGCGATCACCGCTGAAGCTTTCTTT
TRBJ2-3 TRBV7-9 NA TRBD2 CASSPRGTNSRTDTQYF TGTGCCAGCAGCCCCAGAGGGACTAATTCCCGCACAGATACGCAGTATTTT
TRBJ1-2 TRBV29-1 NA NA CSATWGGKGTILGYTF TGCAGCGCTACTTGGGGGGGAAAGGGGACTATCCTGGGCTACACCTTC
TRBJ2-2 TRBV18 NA TRBD1 CASSPPTGGANTGELFF TGTGCCAGCTCACCCCCGACAGGGGGAGCGAACACCGGGGAGCTGTTTTTT
TRBJ1-2 TRBV28 NA NA CASSFWQGLDGYTF TGTGCCAGCAGTTTTTGGCAGGGGCTGGATGGCTACACCTTC
TRBJ2-2 TRBV10-1 NA TRBD2 CASSGGGTGELFF TGCGCCAGCAGCGGGGGGGGGACCGGGGAGCTGTTTTTT
TRBJ2-2 TRBV25-1 NA NA CASSVRERNTGELFF TGTGCCAGCAGTGTAAGGGAACGGAACACCGGGGAGCTGTTTTTT
TRBJ2-6 TRBV15 once NA CATSTRTVSGANVLTF TGTGCCACCAGCACCCGGACAGTCTCTGGGGCCAACGTCCTGACTTTC
TRBJ1-1 TRBV28 few NA CASSQGIGNTEAFF TGTGCCAGCAGCCAGGGTATTGGAAACACTGAAGCTTTCTTT
TRBJ2-5 TRBV5-1 NA NA CASSFEGGETQYF TGCGCCAGCAGCTTTGAGGGCGGGGAGACCCAGTACTTC
TRBJ1-5 TRBV28 NA TRBD1 CASSWGWGGQGAYQPQHF TGTGCCAGCAGTTGGGGATGGGGCGGACAGGGGGCTTATCAGCCCCAGCATTTT
TRBJ1-5 TRBV19 NA NA CASSKVGAGSRQPQHF TGTGCCAGTAGTAAAGTGGGGGCGGGTTCGCGTCAGCCCCAGCATTTT
TRBJ1-2 TRBV18 NA TRBD1 CASSPLQGSDNYGYTF TGTGCCAGCTCACCTCTACAGGGGTCGGATAACTATGGCTACACCTTC
TRBJ1-5 TRBV5-1 NA TRBD1 CASSPGTGGDDNQPQHF TGCGCCAGCAGCCCCGGGACAGGGGGCGATGACAATCAGCCCCAGCATTTT
TRBJ1-4 TRBV7-2 NA NA CASSLMAANEKLFF TGTGCCAGCAGCTTAATGGCCGCGAATGAAAAACTGTTTTTT
TRBJ1-2 TRBV15 NA NA CATSRESYGYTF TGTGCCACCAGCAGGGAAAGCTATGGCTACACCTTC
TRBJ2-7 TRBV19 few TRBD1 CASRVRGGKYEQYF TGTGCCAGTAGGGTCCGAGGGGGCAAGTACGAGCAGTACTTC
TRBJ2-1 TRBV5-6 NA TRBD2 CASSWTSGTRYEQFF TGTGCCAGCAGCTGGACCTCCGGGACTAGGTATGAGCAGTTCTTC
TRBJ2-3 TRBV30 NA TRBD2 CAWSAVQASGRNTQYF TGTGCCTGGAGTGCTGTACAGGCTAGCGGGAGAAATACGCAGTATTTT
TRBJ2-3 TRBV7-9 NA NA CASRPRLNTDTQYF TGTGCCAGCAGACCTCGACTGAACACAGATACGCAGTATTTT
TRBJ1-5 TRBV18 NA NA CASSPDGNQPQHF TGTGCCAGCTCACCGGACGGCAATCAGCCCCAGCATTTT
TRBJ2-1 TRBV7-9 NA TRBD1 CASSMGRDRQNEQFF TGTGCCAGCAGCATGGGACGGGACAGACAAAATGAGCAGTTCTTC
TRBJ2-7 TRBV6-1 NA NA CASSEASRYEQYF TGTGCCAGCAGTGAAGCTAGTCGCTACGAGCAGTACTTC
TRBJ1-1 TRBV19 once TRBD1 CASHDRGRTNTEAFF TGTGCCAGCCATGACAGGGGCAGGACGAACACTGAAGCTTTCTTT
TRBJ1-2 TRBV19 few NA CASARLSYGYTF TGTGCCAGTGCTCGTCTGAGCTATGGCTACACCTTC
TRBJ2-3 TRBV5-8 NA TRBD1 CASSLGGQVPQGTDTQYF TGTGCCAGCAGCTTGGGGGGACAGGTCCCCCAAGGCACAGATACGCAGTATTTT